This entry lists 20 T cell receptor beta chains sequenced from one sample in a study of T cell responses to AZD1222 COVID-19 vaccine. Sequencing was performed with immunoSEQ multiplex PCR; in TCRdb, only in-frame clones are kept and a portion is missing. The data hold under 200,000 clones, with approximately 92% observed a single time. The sequencing here drew on peripheral blood, taken on day 0 of AZD1222 vaccination. These receptors originate from an adult in good health.

The chain has TRBV6-5 and TRBJ1-2; TRBD1 matches at 7 bases. Germline CDR1 reads MNHEY; CDR2 reads SVGAGI. The CDR3 loop spans 15 amino acids. V trimming: 6 bases; J trimming: 7 bases; junction bases outside the gene matches: 14. The CDR3 bases are TGTGCCAGCAGATTGACAGGGACTACCCTCTCTGGCTACACCTTC. Amino acids: CASRLTGTTLSGYTF.

The chain links TRBV9 to TRBJ2-5; D is ambiguous. The CDR3 loop spans 12 amino acids. CDR1 SGDLS and CDR2 YYNGEE come from the germline V gene. Trimming cost V 0 bases and J 1 base, with 1 base left between them. The CDR3 sequence is CASSVGQETQYF. CDR3 bases: TGTGCCAGCAGCGTAGGCCAAGAGACCCAGTACTTC.

V is TRBV30 and J is TRBJ2-2; D is unresolved. CDR3 length equals 12 residues. V lost 3 bases, J lost 5 bases, and 7 bases lay in between. Per germline, CDR1 GTSNPN and CDR2 SVGIG (reference sequence). CDR3 amino acids: CAWSVQTGELFF. CDR3 coding DNA: TGTGCCTGGAGCGTACAGACCGGGGAGCTGTTTTTT.

The rearrangement uses TRBV5-6 and TRBJ1-5, with D unclear. Trimming took 0 bases from V and 2 from J, leaving 9 bases between them. The germline CDR1 and CDR2 sequences are SGHDT and YYEEEE. The CDR3 contains 15 residues. Here the CDR3 DNA reads TGTGCCAGCAGCTTGGCCACCAGAGGCAATCAGCCCCAGCATTTT. Its protein product is CASSLATRGNQPQHF.

This clone was picked up one time. This sequence joins TRBV5-5 and TRBJ1-1, with 9 bases matching TRBD1. V lost 4 bases to trimming and J lost 0 bases; unmatched junction nucleotides: 4. Per the germline V gene, CDR1 is SGHKS and CDR2 is YYEKEE (reference sequence). The length of the CDR3 is 15 residues. The CDR3 loop is CASSPGDRVNTEAFF. CDR3 coding DNA: TGTGCCAGCAGCCCCGGGGACAGGGTGAACACTGAAGCTTTCTTT.

As to this clone: Compared with germline, one end of the junction differs, possibly owing to a read error. V usage is TRBV28 and J usage is TRBJ1-2; 9 bases agree with TRBD1. Germline V gives CDR1 MDHEN, CDR2 SYDVKM. CDR3 length equals 12 residues. The CDR3 region is CAGSPRTGEPYF. Written as DNA, the CDR3 is TGTGCCGGCAGCCCTCGGACAGGGGAGCCTTACTTC.

This clone was observed once. The V call is TRBV29-1, the J call TRBJ2-6, with 8 bases lining up with TRBD1. Trimming removed 3 bases from V and 0 bases from J; junction bases left unmatched: 4. This CDR3 has 16 amino acids. Looked up from germline, CDR1 is SQVTM and CDR2 is ANQGSEA. CDR3 sequence reads: CSVDDRGYSGANVLTF. CDR3 coding DNA: TGCAGCGTTGATGACAGGGGCTACTCTGGGGCCAACGTCCTGACTTTC.

This chain joins TRBV5-1 and TRBJ1-1, with D unresolved. Trimming removed 4 bases from V and 1 base from J, with 23 bases in between. The CDR3 spans 18 residues. Germline V gene data show CDR1 as SGHRS and CDR2 as YFSETQ. CDR3 sequence: CASSQGRALNPGNTEAFF. In DNA, the CDR3 is TGCGCCAGCAGCCAAGGCAGAGCCCTGAACCCAGGGAACACTGAAGCTTTCTTT.

V is TRBV7-2 and J is TRBJ1-1; D is unclear. The CDR3 is 15 residues long. V was cut by 1 base and J by 10 bases, with 19 bases left in between. CDR1 and CDR2 (germline): SGHTA, FQGNSA. Here the CDR3 reads CASSLVDRTSHTAFF. In DNA form, the CDR3 reads TGTGCCAGCAGCTTAGTGGATCGGACCTCCCATACAGCTTTCTTT. The full variable domain, its missing parts supplied by reference TRBV7-2 and TRBJ1-1, is GAGVSQSPSNKVTEKGKDVELRCDPISGHTALYWYRQSLGQGLEFLIYFQGNSAPDKSGLPSDRFSAERTGGSVSTLTIQRTQQEDSAVYLCASSLVDRTSHTAFFGQGTRLTVV.

This clone has more than one count but fewer than ten. DNA of the CDR3: TGTGCCAGCAGTTCTTCAGGCAGTAACTATGGCTACACCTTC. Translation gives CASSSSGSNYGYTF. V is TRBV6-5 and J is TRBJ1-2; the D is unclear. Germline V gene lookup returns CDR1 MNHEY and CDR2 SVGAGI. The ends were cut back, 4 bases at V and 1 base at J, with 10 bases in the middle. The CDR3 runs to 14 residues.

This chain uses TRBV18 with TRBJ2-3; 8 positions agree with TRBD2. CDR1 and CDR2 from the germline V gene are KGHSH and LQKENI. This CDR3 has 15 amino acids. Trimming removed 3 bases from V and 8 bases from J; junction bases left unmatched: 10. In DNA, the CDR3 is TGTGCCAGCTCACCCCCGGGACTAGAATTAGGTACGCAGTATTTT. Amino acids: CASSPPGLELGTQYF.

The rearrangement links TRBV4-2 to TRBJ2-3; D tentatively fits TRBD1 or TRBD2 (6 bases each). V was pared by 4 bases and J by 2 bases, with 13 bases between. Per germline, CDR1 LGHNA and CDR2 YNFKEQ. The CDR3 length is 15 residues. CDR3: CASSPGRGDTDTQYF. The CDR3 DNA reads as TGTGCCAGCAGCCCGGGTAGGGGGGACACAGATACGCAGTATTTT.

This clone has just one count. The chain is built from TRBV28 and TRBJ1-5; the D gene is possibly TRBD1 (5 bases). The CDR3 has 17 residues. The germline V and J ends were trimmed by 7 bases and 0 bases, with 19 bases remaining between them. Germline V CDR1 and CDR2: MDHEN, SYDVKM. The CDR3, as DNA: TGTGCCAGCACCCGAAGTGGCAGGGACTATAGCAATCAGCCCCAGCATTTT. Its protein is CASTRSGRDYSNQPQHF.

The CDR3 here is CASTNFQNRGNQPQHF. CDR3 nucleotide sequence: TGTGCCAGTACCAATTTCCAGAACAGGGGGAATCAGCCCCAGCATTTT. The rearrangement links TRBV19 to TRBJ1-5; TRBD1 aligns across 8 bases. The CDR3 length is 16 residues. The germline V gene has CDR1 LNHDA and CDR2 SQIVND (reference sequence). After removal of 7 bases from V and 4 bases from J, the junction contained 12 bases not matched to a gene.

The chain carries TRBV6-5 and TRBJ1-5, with no clear D. CDR1 is MNHEY and CDR2 is SVGAGI in the germline V gene. There are 15 residues in the CDR3. V lost 2 bases, J lost 0 bases, and 8 bases lay in between. The CDR3 DNA sequence: TGTGCCAGCAGTTACCAAGCCAATAGCAATCAGCCCCAGCATTTT. It yields the protein CASSYQANSNQPQHF.

The chain is built from TRBV6-1 and TRBJ1-5, with D perhaps matching TRBD1 (5 bases). The CDR3 totals 16 residues. The germline V gene encodes CDR1 MNHNS and CDR2 SASEGT. The V end lost 4 bases, the J end lost 4 bases, and 17 bases lay between the germline ends. As DNA, the CDR3 is TGTGCCAGCAGTGCCTACCTGACGGGGGGTAATCAGCCCCAGCATTTT. Translating it yields CASSAYLTGGNQPQHF.

In its sample, this clone was seen a few times. The J gene is TRBJ1-1, the V gene TRBV11-2, with TRBD1 identical over 10 bases. The length of the CDR3 is 16 residues. Per germline, CDR1 SGHAT and CDR2 FQNNGV. Unmatched junction bases numbered 12, after V lost 7 bases and J lost 4 bases. In DNA, the CDR3 is TGTGCCAGCACCCTCCGGGGACAGGGGCCGGGCACTGAAGCTTTCTTT. It encodes CASTLRGQGPGTEAFF.

The chain has TRBV4-2 and TRBJ2-5, with 11 bases lining up with TRBD2. The CDR3 is made up of 21 amino acids. J lost 1 base, V lost 0 bases, and 16 bases had no gene match. Germline assignment: CDR1 LGHNA and CDR2 YNFKEQ. CDR3 residues: CASSQDLAISGGASVQETQYF. CDR3 DNA: TGTGCCAGCAGCCAAGATCTAGCAATTAGCGGGGGGGCGAGTGTCCAAGAGACCCAGTACTTC.

V is TRBV14 and J is TRBJ2-7, with D unclear. Trimming shortened V by 6 bases and J by 2 bases, and 11 bases separated the two germline ends. The CDR3 has 13 residues. From germline, CDR1 is SGHDN and CDR2 FVKESK. The CDR3 sequence: CASRRLGAYEQYF. DNA of the CDR3: TGTGCCAGCAGGCGGCTAGGCGCCTACGAGCAGTACTTC.

J is TRBJ2-1 and V is TRBV5-4; D may be TRBD1 or TRBD2 (6 bases each). Germline V gives CDR1 SGHNT, CDR2 YYREEE (reference sequence). This CDR3 comprises 16 residues. Trimming cost V 0 bases and J 2 bases, with 12 bases left between them. The CDR3 reads CASSLGGGIPYNEQFF. The CDR3 nucleotides are TGTGCCAGCAGCTTGGGAGGGGGGATACCCTACAATGAGCAGTTCTTC. Looking up the rest from reference TRBV5-4 and TRBJ2-1 gives the full variable domain: ETGVTQSPTHLIKTRGQQVTLRCSSQSGHNTVSWYQQALGQGPQFIFQYYREEENGRGNFPPRFSGLQFPNYSSELNVNALELDDSALYLCASSLGGGIPYNEQFFGPGTRLTVL.